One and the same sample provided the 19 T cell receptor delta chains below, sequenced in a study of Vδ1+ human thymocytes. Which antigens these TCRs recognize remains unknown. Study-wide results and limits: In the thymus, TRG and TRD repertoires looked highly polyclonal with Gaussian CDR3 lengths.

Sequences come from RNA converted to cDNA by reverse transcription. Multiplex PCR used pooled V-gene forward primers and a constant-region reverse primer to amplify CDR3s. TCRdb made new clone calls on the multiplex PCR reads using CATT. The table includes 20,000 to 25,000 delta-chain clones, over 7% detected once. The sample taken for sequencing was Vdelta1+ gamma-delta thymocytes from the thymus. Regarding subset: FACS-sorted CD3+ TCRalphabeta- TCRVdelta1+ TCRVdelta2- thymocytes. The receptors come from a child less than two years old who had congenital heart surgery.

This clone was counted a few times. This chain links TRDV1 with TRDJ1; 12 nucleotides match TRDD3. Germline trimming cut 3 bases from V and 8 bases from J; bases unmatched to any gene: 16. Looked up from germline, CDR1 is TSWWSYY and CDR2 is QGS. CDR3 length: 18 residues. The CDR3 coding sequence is TGTGCTCTTGGGGACGCTTCCTTCTTACTGGGGGATACCAAAAAACTCATCTTT. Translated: CALGDASFLLGDTKKLIF.

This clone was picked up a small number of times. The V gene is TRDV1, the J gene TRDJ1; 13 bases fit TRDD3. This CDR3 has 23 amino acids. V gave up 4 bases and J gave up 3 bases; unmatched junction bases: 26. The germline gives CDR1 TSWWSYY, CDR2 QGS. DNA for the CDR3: TGTGCTCTTGGGGGGGGACTTCTCGCCAATCTTTACTGGGGGATACGCGACGCCGATAAACTCATCTTT. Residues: CALGGGLLANLYWGIRDADKLIF.

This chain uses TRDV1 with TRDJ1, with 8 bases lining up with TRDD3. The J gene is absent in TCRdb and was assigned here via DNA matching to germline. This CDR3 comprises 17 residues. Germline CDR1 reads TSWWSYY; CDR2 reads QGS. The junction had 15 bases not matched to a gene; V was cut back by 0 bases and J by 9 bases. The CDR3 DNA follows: TGTGCTCTTGGGGAACTACCCACTGGGGGCATTGGCGGGGAACTCATCTTT. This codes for CALGELPTGGIGGELIF.

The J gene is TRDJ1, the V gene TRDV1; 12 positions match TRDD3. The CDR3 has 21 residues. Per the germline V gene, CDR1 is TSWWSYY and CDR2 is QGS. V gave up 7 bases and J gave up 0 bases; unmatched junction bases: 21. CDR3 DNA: TGTGCTCTTGTTCGGGACCTGGGGAACTGGGGGATACCTCCAGACACCGATAAACTCATCTTT. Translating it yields CALVRDLGNWGIPPDTDKLIF.

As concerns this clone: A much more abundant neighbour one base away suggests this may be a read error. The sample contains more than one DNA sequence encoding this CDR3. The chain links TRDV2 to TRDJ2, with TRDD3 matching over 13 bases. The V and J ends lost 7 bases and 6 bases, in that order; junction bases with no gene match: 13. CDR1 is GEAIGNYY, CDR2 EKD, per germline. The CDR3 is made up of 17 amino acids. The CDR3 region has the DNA TGTGCCTGCGACCGGCCGTACTGGGGGATACGGGCAGCACAACTCTTCTTT. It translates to CACDRPYWGIRAAQLFF.

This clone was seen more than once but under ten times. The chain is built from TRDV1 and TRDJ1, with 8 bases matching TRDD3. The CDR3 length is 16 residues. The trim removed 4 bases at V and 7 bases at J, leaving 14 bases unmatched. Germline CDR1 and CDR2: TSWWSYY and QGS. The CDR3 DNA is TGTGCTCTTGGGGTCCCCTTTCCCCTACTGGGGGGTAAACTCATCTTT. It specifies CALGVPFPLLGGKLIF.

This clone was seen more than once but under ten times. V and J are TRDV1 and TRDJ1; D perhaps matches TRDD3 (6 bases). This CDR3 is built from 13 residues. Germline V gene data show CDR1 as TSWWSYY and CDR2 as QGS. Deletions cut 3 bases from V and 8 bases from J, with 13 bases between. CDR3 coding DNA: TGTGCTCTTGGGGATGGGGGCCTCGGGAAACTCATCTTT. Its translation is CALGDGGLGKLIF.

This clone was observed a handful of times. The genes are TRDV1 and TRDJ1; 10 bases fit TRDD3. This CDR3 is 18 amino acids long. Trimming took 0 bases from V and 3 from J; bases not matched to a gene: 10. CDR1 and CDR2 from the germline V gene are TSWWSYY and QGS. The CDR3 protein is CALGELRLLWGIPDKLIF. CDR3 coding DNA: TGTGCTCTTGGGGAACTAAGACTCCTATGGGGGATACCCGATAAACTCATCTTT.

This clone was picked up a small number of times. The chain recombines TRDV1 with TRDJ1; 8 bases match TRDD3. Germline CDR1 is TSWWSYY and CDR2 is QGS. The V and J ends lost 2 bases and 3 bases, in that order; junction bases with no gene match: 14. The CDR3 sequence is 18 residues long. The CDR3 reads CALGEIGTARGISDKLIF. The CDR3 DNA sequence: TGTGCTCTTGGGGAAATTGGCACCGCGCGGGGGATATCCGATAAACTCATCTTT.

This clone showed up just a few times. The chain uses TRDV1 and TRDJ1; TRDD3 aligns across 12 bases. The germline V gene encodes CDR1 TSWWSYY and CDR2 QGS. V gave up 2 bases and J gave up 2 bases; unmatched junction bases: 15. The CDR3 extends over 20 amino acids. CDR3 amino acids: CALGESGRCWGIRETDKLIF. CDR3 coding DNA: TGTGCTCTTGGGGAATCGGGTCGTTGCTGGGGGATACGTGAGACCGATAAACTCATCTTT.

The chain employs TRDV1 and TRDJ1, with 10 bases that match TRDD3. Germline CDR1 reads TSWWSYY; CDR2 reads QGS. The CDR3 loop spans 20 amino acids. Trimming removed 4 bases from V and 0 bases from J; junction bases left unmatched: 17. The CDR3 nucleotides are TGTGCTCTTGGGGGAGTCTTCCTACTGGGGGATCCGGTCTACACCGATAAACTCATCTTT. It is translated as CALGGVFLLGDPVYTDKLIF.

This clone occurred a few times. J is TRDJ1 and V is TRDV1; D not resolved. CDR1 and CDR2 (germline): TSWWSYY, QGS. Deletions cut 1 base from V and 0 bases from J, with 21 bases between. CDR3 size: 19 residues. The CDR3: CALGERIRRARTNTDKLIF. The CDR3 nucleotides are TGTGCTCTTGGGGAACGGATTAGGAGAGCCCGTACCAACACCGATAAACTCATCTTT.

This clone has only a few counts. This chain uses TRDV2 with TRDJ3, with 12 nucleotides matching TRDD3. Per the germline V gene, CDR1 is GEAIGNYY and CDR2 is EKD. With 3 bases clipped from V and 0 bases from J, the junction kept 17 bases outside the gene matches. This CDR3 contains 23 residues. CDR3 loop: CACDHGGPTGGYNNSWDTRQMFF. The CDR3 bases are TGTGCCTGTGACCACGGGGGACCGACTGGGGGATACAACAACTCCTGGGACACCCGACAGATGTTTTTC.

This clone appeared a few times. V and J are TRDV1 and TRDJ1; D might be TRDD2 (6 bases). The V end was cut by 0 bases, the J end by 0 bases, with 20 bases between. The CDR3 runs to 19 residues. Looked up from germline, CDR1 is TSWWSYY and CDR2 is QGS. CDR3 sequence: CALGELPSYSPRYTDKLIF. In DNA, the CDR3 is TGTGCTCTTGGGGAACTCCCCTCCTACTCCCCTCGGTACACCGATAAACTCATCTTT.

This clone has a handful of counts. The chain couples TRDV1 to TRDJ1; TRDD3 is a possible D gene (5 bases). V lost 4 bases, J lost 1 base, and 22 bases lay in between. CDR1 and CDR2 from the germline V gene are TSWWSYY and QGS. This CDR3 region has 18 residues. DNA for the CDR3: TGTGCTCTTGGGGGGTCAAGGGTTCCCCGGGGGCCCACCGATAAACTCATCTTT. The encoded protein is CALGGSRVPRGPTDKLIF.

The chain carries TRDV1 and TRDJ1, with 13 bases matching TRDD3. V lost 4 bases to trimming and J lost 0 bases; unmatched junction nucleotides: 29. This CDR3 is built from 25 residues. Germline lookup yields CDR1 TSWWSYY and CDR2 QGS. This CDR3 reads CALGASLPTSTGGYGLALYTDKLIF. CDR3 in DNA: TGTGCTCTTGGGGCCAGTCTTCCTACCAGTACTGGGGGATACGGGCTGGCCCTGTACACCGATAAACTCATCTTT.

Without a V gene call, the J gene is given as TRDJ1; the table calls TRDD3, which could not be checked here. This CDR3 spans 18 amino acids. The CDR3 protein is CALGELLLLLGETDKLIF. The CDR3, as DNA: TGTGCTCTTGGGGAACTTCTCCTGCTACTGGGGGAGACCGATAAACTCATCTTT.

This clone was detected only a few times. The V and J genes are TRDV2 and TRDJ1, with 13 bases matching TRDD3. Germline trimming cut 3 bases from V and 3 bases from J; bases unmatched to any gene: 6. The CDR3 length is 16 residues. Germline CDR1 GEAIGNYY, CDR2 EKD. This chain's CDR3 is CACDAATGGYADKLIF. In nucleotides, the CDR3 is TGTGCCTGTGACGCCGCGACTGGGGGATACGCCGATAAACTCATCTTT.

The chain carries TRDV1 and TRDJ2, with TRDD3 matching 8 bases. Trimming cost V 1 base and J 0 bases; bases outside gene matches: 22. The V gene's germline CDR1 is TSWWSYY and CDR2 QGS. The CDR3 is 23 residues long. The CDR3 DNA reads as TGTGCTCTTGGGGAACAGATCCTACTAAGGGGGGATAATGACGGGGCTTTGACAGCACAACTCTTCTTT. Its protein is CALGEQILLRGDNDGALTAQLFF.